One sample yielded the 2 T cell receptor beta chains listed below, sequenced in a study of T cells after posttransplantation cyclophosphamide. The naive gate required viable CD3+CD4+ or CD3+CD8+ cells with CCR7+CD45RA+CD45RO-CD95-CD27+CD28+ phenotype. Assay used: immunoSEQ multiplex PCR; TCRdb lists only in-frame clones, some missing. The sample has under 35,000 clones, about 90% seen once; the top ten hold roughly 0.26%. Sequenced input: naive CD4+ T cells sorted from PBMCs. These receptors all stem from a woman aged 60 to 75 in good health, CMV-negative, and a related stem cell transplant donor.

The chain employs TRBV5-5 and TRBJ1-1; D remains ambiguous. In germline, CDR1 is SGHKS, CDR2 YYEKEE (reference sequence). Trimming took 4 bases from V and 1 from J, leaving 8 bases between them. The length of the CDR3 is 13 residues. CDR3 sequence reads: CASSAEQNTEAFF. The CDR3 DNA sequence: TGTGCCAGCAGCGCAGAACAGAACACTGAAGCTTTCTTT.

This chain uses TRBV15 with TRBJ2-3; unclear D gene. The CDR3 runs 13 residues. Germline CDR1 reads LNHNV; CDR2 reads YYDKDF (reference sequence). Trimming took 0 bases from V and 5 from J, leaving 6 bases between them. For the CDR3, the DNA is TGTGCCACCAGCAGAGAGTACGGAGATACGCAGTATTTT. Translating gives CATSREYGDTQYF.